Presented here are 10 T cell receptor beta chains from one specimen sequenced in a study of T cells in Graves' hyperthyroidism and ophthalmopathy. Amplification of TCR beta CDR3 regions used RNA as the template. The HTBI primer set was used in a first-round RT-PCR of the TCR CDR3. TCRdb fed the multiplex PCR reads into MiXCR, producing one record per CDR3 protein. The sample carries around 290,000 distinct CDR3 sequences, about an eighth recorded once. Material for sequencing was blood. The receptors come from a woman aged 25 to 39 with Graves' hyperthyroidism that later progressed to Graves' ophthalmopathy.

This clonotype has a count of ten or more. The rearrangement links TRBV7-2 to TRBJ2-7; 7 bases map to TRBD1. V was clipped by 5 bases and J by 0 bases; unmatched bases: 10. CDR3 length: 16 amino acids. The germline CDR1 and CDR2 sequences are SGHTA and FQGNSA. The CDR3 DNA sequence: TGTGCCAGCAGCGGGAAGGTCAGGGGGACCTCCTACGAGCAGTACTTC. This translates into CASSGKVRGTSYEQYF.

Many counts were recorded for this clonotype. The CDR3 protein is CASSPSGLSYEQYF. CDR3 sequence (DNA): TGTGCCAGCTCACCAAGCGGGCTCTCCTACGAGCAGTACTTC. The gene calls are TRBV18 and TRBJ2-7; perhaps TRBD2 as D (6 bases). Germline CDR1 and CDR2: KGHSH and LQKENI. Trimming removed 2 bases from V and 0 bases from J, with 8 bases in between. The length of the CDR3 is 14 residues.

The J gene is TRBJ2-7, the V gene TRBV2; D not resolved. Between the trimmed V and J ends, which lost 3 bases and 4 bases, there was a span of 7 bases. The CDR3 covers 12 residues. CDR1 is SNHLY, CDR2 FYNNEI, per germline. The chain's CDR3 is CASSERGYEQYF. DNA of the CDR3: TGTGCCAGCAGTGAGCGAGGTTACGAGCAGTACTTC.

This clonotype has a count of ten or more. This rearrangement joins TRBV7-9 to TRBJ2-1; a weak D match, TRBD2 (6 bases). The CDR3 spans 14 residues. V gave up 1 base and J gave up 9 bases, with 13 bases separating them. In germline, CDR1 is SEHNR, CDR2 FQNEAQ (reference sequence). As DNA, the CDR3 is TGTGCCAGCAGCTTAGAACTAGCTAAGGGTGAGCAGTTCTTC. Encoded protein: CASSLELAKGEQFF.

This clonotype showed up just a few times. V and J are TRBV14 and TRBJ2-3; no clear D gene. V lost 0 bases, J lost 2 bases, and 9 bases lay in between. This CDR3 has 15 residues. Germline V gene lookup returns CDR1 SGHDN and CDR2 FVKESK. The CDR3 bases are TGTGCCAGCAGCCAAGAACTGGCCCACACAGATACGCAGTATTTT. Residues: CASSQELAHTDTQYF.

The V call is TRBV30, the J call TRBJ2-1, with D tentatively TRBD2 (5 bases). Deletions cut 4 bases from V and 8 bases from J, with 15 bases between. CDR1 and CDR2 (germline): GTSNPN, SVGIG (reference sequence). The CDR3 runs 13 residues. Written as DNA, the CDR3 is TGTGCCTGGATGGAGGAAGAAACCGATGAGCAGTTCTTC. It yields the protein CAWMEEETDEQFF.

This clonotype was counted many times. The chain combines TRBV11-3 with TRBJ2-5; 10 bases map to TRBD1. The CDR3 covers 16 residues. V was clipped by 4 bases and J by 5 bases; unmatched bases: 10. Germline V CDR1 and CDR2: SGHNT, YENEEA. The CDR3 here is CASSSGTGQGTETQYF. The DNA of the CDR3 is TGTGCCAGCAGCTCAGGGACGGGACAGGGGACCGAGACCCAGTACTTC.

This clonotype was found many times. One end of the junction does not line up with germline, which may come from a read error. The CDR3 loop is CASSVAGGSSTDTQYF. The DNA for the CDR3 is TGTGCCAGCAGCGTAGCTGGCGGGAGTTCCACAGATACGCAGTATTTT. The V and J genes are TRBV7-8 and TRBJ2-3, with 7 bases fitting TRBD2. The CDR3 has 16 residues. Germline CDR1 reads SGHVS; CDR2 reads FQNEAQ. Filled out from reference TRBV7-8 and TRBJ2-3, the complete variable domain reads GAGVSQSPRYKVAKRGQDVALRCDPISGHVSLFWYQQALGQGPEFLTYFQNEAQLDKSGLPSDRFFAERPEGSVSTLKIQRTQQEDSAVYLCASSVAGGSSTDTQYFGPGTRLTVL.

In its sample, this clonotype was seen once. The chain employs TRBV6-5 and TRBJ1-1; a weak D match, TRBD1 (5 bases). The CDR3 loop spans 15 amino acids. From germline, CDR1 is MNHEY and CDR2 SVGAGI. V shed 0 bases and J shed 4 bases, with 12 bases lying between them. CDR3 nucleotide sequence: TGTGCCAGCAGTTACTCGTCAGGGATGCGCACTGAAGCTTTCTTT. Protein sequence: CASSYSSGMRTEAFF.

This clonotype has at least ten counts. V usage is TRBV28 and J usage is TRBJ1-6, with 7 bases that match TRBD1. This CDR3 is built from 14 residues. With 5 bases clipped from V and 7 bases from J, the junction kept 5 bases outside the gene matches. Germline CDR1 is MDHEN and CDR2 is SYDVKM. CDR3 nucleotides: TGTGCCAGCAGTCTTCGACAGGGAAATTCACCCCTCCACTTT. This codes for CASSLRQGNSPLHF.